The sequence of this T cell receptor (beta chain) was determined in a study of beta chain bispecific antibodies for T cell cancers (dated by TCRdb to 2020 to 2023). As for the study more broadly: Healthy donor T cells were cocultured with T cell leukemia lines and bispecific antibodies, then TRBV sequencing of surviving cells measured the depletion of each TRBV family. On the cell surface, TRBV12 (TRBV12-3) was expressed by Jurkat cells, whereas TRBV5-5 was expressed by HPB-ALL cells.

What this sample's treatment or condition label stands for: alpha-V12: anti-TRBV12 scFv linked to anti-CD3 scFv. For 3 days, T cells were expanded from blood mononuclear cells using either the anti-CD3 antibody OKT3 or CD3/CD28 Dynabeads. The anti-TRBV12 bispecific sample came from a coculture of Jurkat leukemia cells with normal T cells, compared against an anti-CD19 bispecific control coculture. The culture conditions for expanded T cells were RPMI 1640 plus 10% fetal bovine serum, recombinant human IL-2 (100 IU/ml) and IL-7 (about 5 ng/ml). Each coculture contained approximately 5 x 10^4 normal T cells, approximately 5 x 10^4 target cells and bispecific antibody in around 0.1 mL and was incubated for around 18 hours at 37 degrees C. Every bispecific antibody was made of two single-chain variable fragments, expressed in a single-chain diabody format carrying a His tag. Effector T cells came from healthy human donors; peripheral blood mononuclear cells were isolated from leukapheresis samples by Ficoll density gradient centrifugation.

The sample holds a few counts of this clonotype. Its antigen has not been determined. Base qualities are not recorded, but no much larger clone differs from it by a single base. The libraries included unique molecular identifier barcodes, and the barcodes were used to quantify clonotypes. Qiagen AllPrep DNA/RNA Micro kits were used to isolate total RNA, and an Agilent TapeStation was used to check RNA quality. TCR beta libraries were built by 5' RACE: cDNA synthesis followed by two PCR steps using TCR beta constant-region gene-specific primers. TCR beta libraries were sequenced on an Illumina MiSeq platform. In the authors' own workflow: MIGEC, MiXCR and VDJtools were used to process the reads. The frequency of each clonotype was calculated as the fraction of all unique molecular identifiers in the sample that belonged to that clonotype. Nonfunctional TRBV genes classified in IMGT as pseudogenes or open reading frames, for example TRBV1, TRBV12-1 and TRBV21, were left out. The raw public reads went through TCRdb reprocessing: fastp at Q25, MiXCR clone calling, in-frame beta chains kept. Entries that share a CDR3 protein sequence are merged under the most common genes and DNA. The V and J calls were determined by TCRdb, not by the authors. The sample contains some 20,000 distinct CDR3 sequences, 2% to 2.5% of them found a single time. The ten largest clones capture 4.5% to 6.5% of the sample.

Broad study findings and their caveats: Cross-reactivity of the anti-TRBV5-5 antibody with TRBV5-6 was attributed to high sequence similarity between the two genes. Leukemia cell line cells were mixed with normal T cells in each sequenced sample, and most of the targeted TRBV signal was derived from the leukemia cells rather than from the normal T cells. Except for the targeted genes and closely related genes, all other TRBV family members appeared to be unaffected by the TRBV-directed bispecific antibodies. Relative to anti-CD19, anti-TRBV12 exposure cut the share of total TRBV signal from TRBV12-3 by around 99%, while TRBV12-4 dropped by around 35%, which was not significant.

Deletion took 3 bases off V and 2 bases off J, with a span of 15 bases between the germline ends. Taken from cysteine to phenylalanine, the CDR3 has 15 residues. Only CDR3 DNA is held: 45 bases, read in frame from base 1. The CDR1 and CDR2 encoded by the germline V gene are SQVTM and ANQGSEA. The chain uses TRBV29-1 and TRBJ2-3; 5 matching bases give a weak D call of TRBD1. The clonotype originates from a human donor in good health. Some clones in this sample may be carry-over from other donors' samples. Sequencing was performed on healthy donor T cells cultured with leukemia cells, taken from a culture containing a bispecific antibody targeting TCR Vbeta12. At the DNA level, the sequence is TGCAGCGTTGATGTCCCAGGGATATACACAGATACGCAGTATTTT. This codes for CSVDVPGIYTDTQYF.